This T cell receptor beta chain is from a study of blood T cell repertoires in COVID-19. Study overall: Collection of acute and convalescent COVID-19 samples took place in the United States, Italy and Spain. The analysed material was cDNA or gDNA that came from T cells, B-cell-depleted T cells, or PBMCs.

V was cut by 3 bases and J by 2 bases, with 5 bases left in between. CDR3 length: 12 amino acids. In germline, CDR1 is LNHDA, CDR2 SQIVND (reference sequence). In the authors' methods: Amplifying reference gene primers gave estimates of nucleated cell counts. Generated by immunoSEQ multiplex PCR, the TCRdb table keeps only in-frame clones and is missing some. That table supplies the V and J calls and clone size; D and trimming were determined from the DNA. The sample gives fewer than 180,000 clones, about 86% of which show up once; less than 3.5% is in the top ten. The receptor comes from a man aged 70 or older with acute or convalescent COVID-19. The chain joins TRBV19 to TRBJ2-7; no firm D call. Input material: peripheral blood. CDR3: CASSISPYEQYF. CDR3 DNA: TGTGCCAGTAGTATCTCCCCCTACGAGCAGTACTTC.